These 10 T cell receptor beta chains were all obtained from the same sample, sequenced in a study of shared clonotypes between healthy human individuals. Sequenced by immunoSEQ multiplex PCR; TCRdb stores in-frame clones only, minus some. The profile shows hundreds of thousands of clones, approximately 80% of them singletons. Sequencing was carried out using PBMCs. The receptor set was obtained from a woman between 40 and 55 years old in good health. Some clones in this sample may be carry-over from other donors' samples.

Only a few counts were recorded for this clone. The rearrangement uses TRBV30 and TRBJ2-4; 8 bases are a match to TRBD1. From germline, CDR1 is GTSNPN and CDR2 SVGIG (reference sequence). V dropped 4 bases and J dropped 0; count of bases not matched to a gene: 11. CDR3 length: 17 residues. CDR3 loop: CAWIVTGQVVAKNIQYF. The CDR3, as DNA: TGTGCCTGGATTGTTACGGGACAGGTAGTAGCCAAAAACATTCAGTACTTC.

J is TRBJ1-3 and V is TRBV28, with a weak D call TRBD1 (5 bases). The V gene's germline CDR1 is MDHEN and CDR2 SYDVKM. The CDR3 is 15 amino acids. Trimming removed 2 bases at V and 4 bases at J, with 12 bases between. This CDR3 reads CASSLIGGDGNTIYF. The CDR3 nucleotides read TGTGCCAGCAGTTTAATTGGGGGGGACGGAAACACCATATATTTT. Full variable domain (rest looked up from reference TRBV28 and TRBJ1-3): DVKVTQSSRYLVKRTGEKVFLECVQDMDHENMFWYRQDPGLGLRLIYFSYDVKMKEKGDIPEGYSVSREKKERFSLILESASTNQTSMYLCASSLIGGDGNTIYFGEGSWLTVV.

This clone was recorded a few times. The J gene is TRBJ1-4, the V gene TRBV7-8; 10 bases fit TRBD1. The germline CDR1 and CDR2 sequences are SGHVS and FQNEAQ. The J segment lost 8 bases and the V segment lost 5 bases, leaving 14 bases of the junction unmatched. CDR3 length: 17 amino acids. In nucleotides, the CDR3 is TGTGCCAGCAGCCTAACCCGTTCCGGGACAGGGGAAGAAAAACTGTTTTTT. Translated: CASSLTRSGTGEEKLFF.

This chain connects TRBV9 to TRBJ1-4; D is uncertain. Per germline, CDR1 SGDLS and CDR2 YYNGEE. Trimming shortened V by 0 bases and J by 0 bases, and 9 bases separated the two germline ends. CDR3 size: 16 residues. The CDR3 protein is CASSVGAAATNEKLFF. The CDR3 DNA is TGTGCCAGCAGCGTAGGCGCAGCTGCAACTAATGAAAAACTGTTTTTT.

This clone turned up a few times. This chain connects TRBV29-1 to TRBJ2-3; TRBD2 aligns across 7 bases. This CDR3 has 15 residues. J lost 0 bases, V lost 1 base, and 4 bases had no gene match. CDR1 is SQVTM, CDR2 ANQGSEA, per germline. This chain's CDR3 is CSVEVGGSSTDTQYF. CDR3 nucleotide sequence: TGCAGCGTTGAAGTTGGCGGGAGTAGCACAGATACGCAGTATTTT.

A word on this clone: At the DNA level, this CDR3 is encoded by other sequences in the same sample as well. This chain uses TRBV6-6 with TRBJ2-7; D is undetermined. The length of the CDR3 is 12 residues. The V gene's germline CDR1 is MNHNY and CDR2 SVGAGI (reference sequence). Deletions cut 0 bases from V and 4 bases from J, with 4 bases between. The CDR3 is CASSYSIYEQYF. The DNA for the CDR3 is TGTGCCAGCAGTTACTCGATATACGAGCAGTACTTC.

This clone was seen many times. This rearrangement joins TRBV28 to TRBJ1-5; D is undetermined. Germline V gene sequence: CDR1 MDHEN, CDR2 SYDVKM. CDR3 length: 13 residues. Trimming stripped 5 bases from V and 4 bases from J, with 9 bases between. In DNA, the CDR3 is TGTGCCAGCAGTCATGACCAGAATCAGCCCCAGCATTTT. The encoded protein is CASSHDQNQPQHF.

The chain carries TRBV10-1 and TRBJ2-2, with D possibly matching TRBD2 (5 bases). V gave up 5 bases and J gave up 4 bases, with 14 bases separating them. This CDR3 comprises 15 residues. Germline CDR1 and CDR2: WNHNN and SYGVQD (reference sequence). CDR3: CASSLSYGVTGELFF. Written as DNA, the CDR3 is TGCGCCAGCAGTCTAAGTTACGGGGTCACCGGGGAGCTGTTTTTT.

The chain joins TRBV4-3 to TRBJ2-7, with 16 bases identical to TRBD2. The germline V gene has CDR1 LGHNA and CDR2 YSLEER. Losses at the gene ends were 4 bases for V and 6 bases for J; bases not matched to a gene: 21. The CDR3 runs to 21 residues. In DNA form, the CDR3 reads TGCGCCAGCAGCCTACAATTAGGTTCCGGGGGACTAGCGGGAGGGCATCGCGAGCAGTACTTC. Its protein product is CASSLQLGSGGLAGGHREQYF.

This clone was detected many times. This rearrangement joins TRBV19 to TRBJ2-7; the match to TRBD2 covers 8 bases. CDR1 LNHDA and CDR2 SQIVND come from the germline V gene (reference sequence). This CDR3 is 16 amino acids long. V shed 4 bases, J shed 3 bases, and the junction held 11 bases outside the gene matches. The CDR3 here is CASSKSRGRKFYEQYF. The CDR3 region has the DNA TGTGCCAGTAGTAAGTCCCGCGGGAGGAAATTCTACGAGCAGTACTTC.